The present T cell receptor (beta chain) was sequenced within a study of metastatic and nonmetastatic thyroid tumors. About the study: Comparison of repertoires was carried out across blood and tumor or nodule tissue from malignant and benign thyroid patients. Study outcomes and limitations: Significantly greater TCR beta diversity was reportedly found in malignant thyroid tumors than in benign nodules (in blood and tumor).

The germline V gene encodes CDR1 MNHEY and CDR2 SVGEGT. V lost 2 bases and J 0 bases, leaving 4 bases between the germline ends. The CDR3 extends over 13 amino acids. All patients were treatment-naive before thyroid surgery. Methods used by the authors: Across clinicopathological groups, CDR3 differences served as the basis for building a distant-metastasis classifier for papillary thyroid cancer. Using MiXCR, TCRdb re-called clones from the PCR reads. Here the V and J calls rest on TCRdb's processing, not on the authors' analysis. The sample holds more than 70,000 clones, about 9.1% seen once. This clone has a count of ten or more. The antigen is undetermined.

The chain has TRBV6-2 or TRBV6-3 and TRBJ1-1; D unresolved. Sequenced material: blood. The source is a female donor with papillary thyroid cancer or a benign thyroid nodule (not recorded which). Some clones in this sample may be carry-over from other donors' samples. The CDR3 here is CASSYSLNTEAFF. DNA for the CDR3: TGTGCCAGCAGTTACAGTTTGAACACTGAAGCTTTCTTT.